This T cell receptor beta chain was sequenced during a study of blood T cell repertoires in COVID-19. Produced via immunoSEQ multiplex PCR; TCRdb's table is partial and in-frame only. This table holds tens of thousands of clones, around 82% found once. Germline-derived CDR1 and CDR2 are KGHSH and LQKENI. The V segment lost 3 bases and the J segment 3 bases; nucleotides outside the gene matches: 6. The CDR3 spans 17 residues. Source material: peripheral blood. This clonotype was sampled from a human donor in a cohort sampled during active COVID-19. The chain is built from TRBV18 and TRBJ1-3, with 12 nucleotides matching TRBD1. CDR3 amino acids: CASSPRGQGAYGNTIYF. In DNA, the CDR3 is TGTGCCAGCTCACCCCGGGGACAGGGGGCTTATGGAAACACCATATATTTT.